This T cell receptor beta chain was found in a study of human T cells and chemical hapten exposure. The time point denotes: patch test 3, about 24 weeks after DPC sensitization. Treatment denoted: therapeutic diphenylcyclopropenone sensitization with weekly scalp DPC. Blood draws came before every patch-test application. Participating donors were patients with alopecia, aged 18 to 70 years, considered appropriate candidates for DPC. The CDR3 sequence is 15 residues long. From germline, CDR1 is SGHTA and CDR2 FQGNSA. V dropped 4 bases and J dropped 1 base, with 13 bases sitting between them. MiXCR, applied by TCRdb to the RACE reads, yields one record per CDR3 protein. Among some 96,000 distinct CDR3 sequences listed, roughly a quarter were seen once.

The V and J genes are TRBV7-2 and TRBJ2-5; D remains unclear. Material: whole blood, obtained in connection with sensitization to the hapten diphenylcyclopropenone (DPC). This TCR came from a man aged 40-55 years with alopecia areata. Some clones in this sample may be carry-over from other donors' samples. CDR3 nucleotides: TGTGCCAGCAGCTCCCTGGCGGCCTCCCAAGAGACCCAGTACTTC. It encodes CASSSLAASQETQYF.